This TCR beta chain was identified during a study of radiotherapy plus CTLA-4 blockade in lung cancer. Points from the study as a whole: Radiotherapy plus ipilimumab was followed by expansion in blood of tumor-derived TCR clones.

Sequenced by immunoSEQ multiplex PCR; TCRdb stores in-frame clones only, minus some. This sample has 53,000 or so clones, with approximately 86% found just once. Points on this clone: Antigen: not known. A read error may account for a junction end that differs from germline.

Germline CDR1 SNHLY, CDR2 FYNNEI. This CDR3 is built from 18 residues. The chain joins TRBV2 to TRBJ1-3; D remains unclear. This sequence was found in a human donor with non-small cell lung cancer that progressed on radiotherapy plus ipilimumab. Some clones in this sample may be carry-over from other donors' samples. The sequenced sample was peripheral blood, obtained from a patient treated with radiotherapy plus ipilimumab. The CDR3, as DNA: TGTGCCAGCAGCGAAGCGCTTCTGATGGCGGCCTCTGGAAACACCATATATTTT. Its protein product is CASSEALLMAASGNTIYF.